A single sample gave rise to the 16 T cell receptor beta chains below, sequenced in a study of memory CD4+ T cells and cytomegalovirus serostatus. The sort gate was single viable CD3+CD4+CD8-CD45RO+ cells for memory CD4+ T cells. TCRdb keeps only in-frame clones here, not all; method: immunoSEQ multiplex PCR. The sample holds 50,000 or so clones, 70% to 85% seen once. Sequenced sample: memory CD4+ T cells from blood. Source of these receptors: an adult in good health and CMV-seronegative.

V and J are TRBV19 and TRBJ2-5, with D possibly matching TRBD2 (6 bases). Germline-derived CDR1 and CDR2 are LNHDA and SQIVND (reference sequence). V was shortened by 6 bases and J by 5 bases, with 13 bases between the two germline ends. There are 13 residues in the CDR3. CDR3 sequence: CASSVGRGETQYF. As DNA, the CDR3 is TGTGCCAGTAGCGTTGGCCGGGGGGAGACCCAGTACTTC.

The genes are TRBV19 and TRBJ1-5; the D is unclear. The V and J ends lost 5 bases and 2 bases respectively, with 7 bases between them. This CDR3 contains 13 residues. Per germline, CDR1 LNHDA and CDR2 SQIVND (reference sequence). CDR3 loop: CASSQTGNQPQHF. CDR3 sequence (DNA): TGTGCCAGTAGTCAAACCGGCAATCAGCCCCAGCATTTT.

The rearrangement uses TRBV5-5 and TRBJ1-1, with 7 bases fitting TRBD1. CDR1 and CDR2 (germline): SGHKS, YYEKEE (reference sequence). The CDR3 has 14 residues. J lost 1 base, V lost 6 bases, and 6 bases had no gene match. CDR3 nucleotide sequence: TGTGCCAGCACCGGGACAGCTAGGAACACTGAAGCTTTCTTT. The encoded protein is CASTGTARNTEAFF. Full variable domain (outside the CDR3, taken from reference TRBV5-5 and TRBJ1-1): DAGVTQSPTHLIKTRGQQVTLRCSPISGHKSVSWYQQVLGQGPQFIFQYYEKEERGRGNFPDRFSARQFPNYSSELNVNALLLGDSALYLCASTGTARNTEAFFGQGTRLTVV.

The chain has TRBV11-2 and TRBJ2-5; D unclear. The CDR3 is 11 amino acids. V was clipped by 4 bases and J by 2 bases, with 2 bases between them. CDR1 SGHAT and CDR2 FQNNGV come from the germline V gene. The CDR3 spells CASSSQETQYF. As DNA, the CDR3 is TGTGCCAGCAGCTCGCAAGAGACCCAGTACTTC. Supplemented by reference TRBV11-2 and TRBJ2-5, the full variable domain reads EAGVAQSPRYKIIEKRQSVAFWCNPISGHATLYWYQQILGQGPKLLIQFQNNGVVDDSQLPKDRFSAERLKGVDSTLKIQPAKLEDSAVYLCASSSQETQYFGPGTRLLVL.

The chain joins TRBV19 to TRBJ1-4; no firm D call. The CDR3 contains 13 residues. The germline gives CDR1 LNHDA, CDR2 SQIVND (reference sequence). V shed 4 bases and J shed 3 bases, with 6 bases lying between them. This CDR3 is CASSTRANEKLFF. The DNA of the CDR3 is TGTGCCAGTAGTACTCGGGCTAATGAAAAACTGTTTTTT.

CDR3 DNA: TGTGCCAGCAGCTTATACAGGGGGTTGGGTGAAGCTTTCTTT. Amino acids: CASSLYRGLGEAFF. This chain links TRBV11-1 with TRBJ1-1; TRBD1 matches 8 bases. Germline V CDR1 and CDR2: SGHAT, FQDESV (reference sequence). The CDR3 extends over 14 amino acids. With 2 bases clipped from V and 7 bases from J, the junction kept 6 bases outside the gene matches.

The gene calls are TRBV7-9 and TRBJ1-4; D gene ambiguous. This CDR3 comprises 14 residues. V lost 5 bases and J lost 4, with 11 bases in between. Germline lookup yields CDR1 SEHNR and CDR2 FQNEAQ (reference sequence). The CDR3 reads CASSPIGSNEKLFF. The CDR3 DNA reads TGTGCCAGCAGCCCCATCGGGAGTAATGAAAAACTGTTTTTT.

The chain has TRBV5-1 and TRBJ2-5; 7 bases are shared with TRBD2. Germline lookup yields CDR1 SGHRS and CDR2 YFSETQ. Trimming removed 4 bases from V and 4 bases from J; junction bases left unmatched: 7. This CDR3 region has 14 residues. The CDR3 protein is CASSPGGGRETQYF. CDR3 DNA: TGCGCCAGCAGCCCGGGGGGAGGCCGAGAGACCCAGTACTTC.

This chain joins TRBV28 and TRBJ2-5; tentatively, D is TRBD2 (5 bases). V was clipped by 6 bases and J by 1 base, with 9 bases between them. Germline V gene lookup returns CDR1 MDHEN and CDR2 SYDVKM. This CDR3 is 13 amino acids long. The CDR3 nucleotides read TGTGCCAGCAGCCCCGGACTCCAAGAGACCCAGTACTTC. This translates into CASSPGLQETQYF.

This chain uses TRBV5-1 with TRBJ1-1; D may be TRBD1 (5 bases). This CDR3 spans 14 amino acids. CDR1 and CDR2 from the germline V gene are SGHRS and YFSETQ. Trimming left V 3 bases short and J 0 bases short, with 9 bases between. The CDR3 here is CASSSQGMNTEAFF. The CDR3 DNA reads as TGCGCCAGCAGCTCTCAGGGCATGAACACTGAAGCTTTCTTT.

The chain has TRBV5-1 and TRBJ2-2; D might be TRBD2 (7 bases). Trimming removed 4 bases from V and 1 base from J, with 14 bases in between. The CDR3 sequence is 16 residues long. Germline CDR1 is SGHRS and CDR2 is YFSETQ. CDR3 DNA: TGCGCCAGCAGCCCCTGGGGGGGACAGAACACCGGGGAGCTGTTTTTT. Protein: CASSPWGGQNTGELFF.

This clone has more than one count but fewer than ten. The genes are TRBV7-2 and TRBJ1-2; D not certain. The CDR3 has 13 residues. V was shortened by 6 bases and J by 3 bases, with 11 bases between the two germline ends. Germline-derived CDR1 and CDR2 are SGHTA and FQGNSA. The CDR3 protein is CASRHKVDYGYTF. DNA for the CDR3: TGTGCCAGCAGACATAAGGTCGACTATGGCTACACCTTC.

The chain carries TRBV7-9 and TRBJ1-5; unclear D gene. The V gene's germline CDR1 is SEHNR and CDR2 FQNEAQ (reference sequence). CDR3 size: 13 residues. Trimming pared 0 bases from V and 6 bases from J, leaving 6 bases between. The CDR3 reads CASSLAGSQPQHF. Written as DNA, the CDR3 is TGTGCCAGCAGCTTAGCAGGCAGTCAGCCCCAGCATTTT. Variable domain in full (rest from reference TRBV7-9 and TRBJ1-5): DTGVSQNPRHKITKRGQNVTFRCDPISEHNRLYWYRQTLGQGPEFLTYFQNEAQLEKSRLLSDRFSAERPKGSFSTLEIQRTEQGDSAMYLCASSLAGSQPQHFGDGTRLSIL.

The table lists this clone with a count of one. This rearrangement joins TRBV6-1 to TRBJ2-7; TRBD2 is a possible D gene (7 bases). The germline V and J ends were trimmed by 7 bases and 0 bases, with 13 bases remaining between them. CDR3 length: 14 amino acids. Germline V gene lookup returns CDR1 MNHNS and CDR2 SASEGT. Here the CDR3 reads CASKGGHLSYEQYF. In DNA form, the CDR3 reads TGTGCCAGCAAGGGGGGGCACCTCTCCTACGAGCAGTACTTC.

This clone was seen a single time. The V gene is TRBV11-3, the J gene TRBJ2-2, with D unresolved. V lost 0 bases to trimming and J lost 5 bases, with 7 bases between them. This CDR3 comprises 14 residues. CDR1 is SGHNT, CDR2 YENEEA, per germline. CDR3 amino acids: CASSLDGPTGELFF. CDR3 nucleotide sequence: TGTGCCAGCAGCTTAGATGGACCAACCGGGGAGCTGTTTTTT.

CDR3 region: CASSPLQTGTAYEQYF. DNA of the CDR3: TGTGCCAGCAGCCCCCTGCAGACCGGGACTGCATACGAGCAGTACTTC. The chain is built from TRBV7-9 and TRBJ2-7; D may be TRBD2 (6 bases). V was shortened by 5 bases and J by 4 bases, with 21 bases between the two germline ends. Germline CDR1 SEHNR, CDR2 FQNEAQ (reference sequence). This CDR3 has 16 residues.